Sequencing of this TCR beta chain was carried out in a study of T-cell memory formation after mild COVID-19. Regarding the study as a whole: From day 15 to 85, contracting clones were balanced between CD4 and CD8, whereas later expanders leaned toward CD4+.

TCRdb re-called the 5' RACE reads through MiXCR, storing one row per CDR3 protein. The repertoire includes over 450,000 distinct CDR3 sequences, around 20% of them detected once, and around 12% sits in the top ten. V dropped 7 bases and J dropped 4 bases, with 15 bases sitting between them. The germline CDR1 and CDR2 sequences are SEHNR and FQNEAQ (reference sequence). There are 14 residues in the CDR3. This clonotype was picked up one time. The antigen is not known. V is TRBV7-9 and J is TRBJ2-3; tentatively, D is TRBD1 or TRBD2 (6 bases each). The clonotype comes from an adult woman who had mild COVID-19 (a few samples of this study predate the infection). Cell type and time point are not known. Sequenced sample: PBMCs or a T cell subset sorted from them (not recorded which). The CDR3, as DNA: TGTGCCAGCAAAGGCAGGGGACTCCCAGATACGCAGTATTTT. This encodes CASKGRGLPDTQYF.